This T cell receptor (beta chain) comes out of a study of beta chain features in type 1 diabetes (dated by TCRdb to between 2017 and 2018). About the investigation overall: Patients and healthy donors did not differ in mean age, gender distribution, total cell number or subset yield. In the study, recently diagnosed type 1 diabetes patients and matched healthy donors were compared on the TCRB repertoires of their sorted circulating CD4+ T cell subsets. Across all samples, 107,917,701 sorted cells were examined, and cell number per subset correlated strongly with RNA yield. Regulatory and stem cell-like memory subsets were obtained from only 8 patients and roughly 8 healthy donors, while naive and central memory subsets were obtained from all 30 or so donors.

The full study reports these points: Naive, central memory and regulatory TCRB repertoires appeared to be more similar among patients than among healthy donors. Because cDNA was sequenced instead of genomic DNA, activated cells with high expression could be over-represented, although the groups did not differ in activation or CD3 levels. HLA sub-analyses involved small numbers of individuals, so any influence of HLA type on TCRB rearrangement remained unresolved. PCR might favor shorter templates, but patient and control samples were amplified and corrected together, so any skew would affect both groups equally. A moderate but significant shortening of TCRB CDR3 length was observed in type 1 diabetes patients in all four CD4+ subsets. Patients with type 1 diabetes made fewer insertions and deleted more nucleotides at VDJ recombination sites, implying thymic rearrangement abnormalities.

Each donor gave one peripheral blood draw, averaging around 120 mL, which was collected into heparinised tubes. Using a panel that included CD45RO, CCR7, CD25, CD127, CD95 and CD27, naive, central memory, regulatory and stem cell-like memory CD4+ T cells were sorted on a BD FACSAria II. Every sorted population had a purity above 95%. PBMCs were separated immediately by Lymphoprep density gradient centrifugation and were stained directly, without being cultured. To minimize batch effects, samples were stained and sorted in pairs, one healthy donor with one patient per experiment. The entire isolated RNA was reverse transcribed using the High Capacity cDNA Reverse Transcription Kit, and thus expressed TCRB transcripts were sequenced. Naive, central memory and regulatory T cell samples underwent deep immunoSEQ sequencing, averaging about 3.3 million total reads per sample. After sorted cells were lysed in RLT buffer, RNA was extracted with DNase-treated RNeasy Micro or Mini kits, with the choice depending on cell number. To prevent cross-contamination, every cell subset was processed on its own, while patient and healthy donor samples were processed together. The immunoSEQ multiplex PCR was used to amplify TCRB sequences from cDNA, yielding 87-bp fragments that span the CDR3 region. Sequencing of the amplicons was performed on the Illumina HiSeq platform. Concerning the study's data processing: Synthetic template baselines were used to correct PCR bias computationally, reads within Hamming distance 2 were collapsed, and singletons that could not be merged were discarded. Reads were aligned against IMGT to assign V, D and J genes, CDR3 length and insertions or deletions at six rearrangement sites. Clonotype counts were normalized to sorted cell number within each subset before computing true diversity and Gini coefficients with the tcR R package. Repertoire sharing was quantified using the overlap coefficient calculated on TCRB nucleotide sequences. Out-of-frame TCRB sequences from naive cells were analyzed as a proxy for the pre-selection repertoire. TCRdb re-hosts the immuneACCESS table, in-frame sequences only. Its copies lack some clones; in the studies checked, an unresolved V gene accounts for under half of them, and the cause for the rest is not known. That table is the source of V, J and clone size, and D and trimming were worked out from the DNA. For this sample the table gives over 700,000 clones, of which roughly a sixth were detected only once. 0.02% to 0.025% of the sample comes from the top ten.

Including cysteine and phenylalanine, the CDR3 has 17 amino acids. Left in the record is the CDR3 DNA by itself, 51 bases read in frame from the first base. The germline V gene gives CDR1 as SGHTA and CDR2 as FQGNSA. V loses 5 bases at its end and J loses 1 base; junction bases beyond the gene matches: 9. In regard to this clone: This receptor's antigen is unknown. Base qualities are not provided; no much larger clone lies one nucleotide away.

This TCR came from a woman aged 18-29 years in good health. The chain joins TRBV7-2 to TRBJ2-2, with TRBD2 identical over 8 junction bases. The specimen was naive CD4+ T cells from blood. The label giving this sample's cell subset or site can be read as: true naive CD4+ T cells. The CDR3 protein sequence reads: CASSNQRLALNTGELFF. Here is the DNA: TGTGCCAGCAGCAACCAAAGACTAGCGCTGAACACCGGGGAGCTGTTTTTT.